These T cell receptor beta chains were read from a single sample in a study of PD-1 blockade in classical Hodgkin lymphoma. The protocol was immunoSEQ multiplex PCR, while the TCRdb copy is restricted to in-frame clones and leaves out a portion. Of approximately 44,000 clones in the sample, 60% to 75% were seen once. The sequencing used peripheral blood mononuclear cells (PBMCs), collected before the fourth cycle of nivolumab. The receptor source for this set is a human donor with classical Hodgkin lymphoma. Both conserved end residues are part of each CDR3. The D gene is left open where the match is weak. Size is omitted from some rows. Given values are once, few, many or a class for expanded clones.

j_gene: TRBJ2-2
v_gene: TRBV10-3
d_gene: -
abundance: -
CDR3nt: TGTGCCACTCGGGGGATACAGGGAGGGAAGAACACCGGGGAGCTGTTTTTT
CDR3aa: CATRGIQGGKNTGELFF

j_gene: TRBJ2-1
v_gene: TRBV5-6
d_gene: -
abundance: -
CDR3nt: TGTGCCAGCAGCTTGGGAGGGATGGGTGAGCAGTTCTTC
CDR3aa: CASSLGGMGEQFF

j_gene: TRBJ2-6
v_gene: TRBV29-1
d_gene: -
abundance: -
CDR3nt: TGCAGCGCCCGACAGGTACTCTCTGGGGCCAACGTCCTGACTTTC
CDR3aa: CSARQVLSGANVLTF

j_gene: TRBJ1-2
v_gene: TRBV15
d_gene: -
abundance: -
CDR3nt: TGTGCCACCAGCAGAGATAGGCAGGGGAAGGGCTACACCTTC
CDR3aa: CATSRDRQGKGYTF

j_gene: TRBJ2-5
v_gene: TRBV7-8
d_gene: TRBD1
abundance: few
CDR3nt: TGTGCCAGCAGCTTTCAGAAGGGGGCAGAGCGGGAGACCCAGTACTTC
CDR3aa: CASSFQKGAERETQYF

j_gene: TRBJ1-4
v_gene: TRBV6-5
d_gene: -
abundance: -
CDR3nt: TGTGCCAGCAGTTACCAAGGGGCCGGTAACGAAAAACTGTTTTTT
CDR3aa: CASSYQGAGNEKLFF

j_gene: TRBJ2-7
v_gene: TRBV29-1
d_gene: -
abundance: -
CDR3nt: TGCAGCGTCAAGACCGGGCTCACTTACGAGCAGTACTTC
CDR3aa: CSVKTGLTYEQYF

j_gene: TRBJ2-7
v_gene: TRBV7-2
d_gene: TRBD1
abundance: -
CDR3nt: TGTGCCAGCAGCTTAGAGAGGGGGCATATCTACGAGCAGTACTTC
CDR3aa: CASSLERGHIYEQYF

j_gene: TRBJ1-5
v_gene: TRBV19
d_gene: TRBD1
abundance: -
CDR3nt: TGTGCCAGTAGCTGGGGGACAGGCATCAATCAGCCCCAGCATTTT
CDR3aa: CASSWGTGINQPQHF

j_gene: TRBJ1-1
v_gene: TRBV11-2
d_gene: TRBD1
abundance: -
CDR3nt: TGTGCCAGCAGCTCCGGGACAGGGGGCGGAGGAGCTTTCTTT
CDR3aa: CASSSGTGGGGAFF

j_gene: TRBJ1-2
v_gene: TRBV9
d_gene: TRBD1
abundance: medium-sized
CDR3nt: TGTGCCAGCAGCGTAGAGGGGGCCCCGCTCTATGGCTACACCTTC
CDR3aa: CASSVEGAPLYGYTF

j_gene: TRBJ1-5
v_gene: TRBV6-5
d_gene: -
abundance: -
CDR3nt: TGTGCCAGCAGCCGCGAGGGGCGCAATCAGCCCCAGCATTTT
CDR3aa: CASSREGRNQPQHF

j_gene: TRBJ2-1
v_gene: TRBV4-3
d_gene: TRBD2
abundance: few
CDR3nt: TGCGCCAGCAGCCAAGAGGGGACTAGCGGGAGCCATGAGCAGTTCTTC
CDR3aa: CASSQEGTSGSHEQFF

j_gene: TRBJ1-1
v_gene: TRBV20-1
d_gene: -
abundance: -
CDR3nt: TGCAGTGGCCTCAGGGCCACTGAAGCTTTCTTT
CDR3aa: CSGLRATEAFF

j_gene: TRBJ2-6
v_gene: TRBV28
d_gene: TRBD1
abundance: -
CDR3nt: TGTGCCAGCAGTTCCCACAGGGGAATCTCTGGGGCCAACGTCCTGACTTTC
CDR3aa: CASSSHRGISGANVLTF

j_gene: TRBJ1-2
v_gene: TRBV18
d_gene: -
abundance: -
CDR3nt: TGTGCCAGCTCAACCGACAGTTTCGGCTACACCTTC
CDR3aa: CASSTDSFGYTF

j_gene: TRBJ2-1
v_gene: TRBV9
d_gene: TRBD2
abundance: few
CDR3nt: TGTGCCAGCAGCCCTAGGACTAGCGTATACAATGAGCAGTTCTTC
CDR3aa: CASSPRTSVYNEQFF

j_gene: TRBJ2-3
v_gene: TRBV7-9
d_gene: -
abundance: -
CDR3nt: TGTGCCAGCAGCTTAACGTCAGGGTCAGATACGCAGTATTTT
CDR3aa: CASSLTSGSDTQYF

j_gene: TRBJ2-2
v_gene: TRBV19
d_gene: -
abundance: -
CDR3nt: TGTGCCAGTAGTACCCGGATTGACACCGGGGAGCTGTTTTTT
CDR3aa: CASSTRIDTGELFF

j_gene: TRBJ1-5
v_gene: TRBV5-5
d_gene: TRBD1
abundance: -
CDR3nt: TGTGCCAGCAGCTTTATTTTCCGGGCAGGGGGCTCCCATCAGCCCCAGCATTTT
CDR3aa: CASSFIFRAGGSHQPQHF

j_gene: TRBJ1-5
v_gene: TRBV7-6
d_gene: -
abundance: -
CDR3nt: TGTGCCAGCAGCTTACTAGGACGAGAGGTCAATCAGCCCCAGCATTTT
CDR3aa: CASSLLGREVNQPQHF

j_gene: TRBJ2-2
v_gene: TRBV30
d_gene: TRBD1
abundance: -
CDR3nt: TGTGCCTGGAGTGAGGACAGGGGTTCGGGCGGGGAGCTGTTTTTT
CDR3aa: CAWSEDRGSGGELFF

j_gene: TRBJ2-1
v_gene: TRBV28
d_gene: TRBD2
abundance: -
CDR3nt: TGTGCCAGCAGTTTGTCCCTCCACCAGGGACTAGCGGGAGTTAGTAATGAGCAGTTCTTC
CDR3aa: CASSLSLHQGLAGVSNEQFF

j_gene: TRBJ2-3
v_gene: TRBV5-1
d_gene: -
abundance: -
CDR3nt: TGCGCCAGCAGCTTGGGACAGGCTACAGATACGCAGTATTTT
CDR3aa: CASSLGQATDTQYF

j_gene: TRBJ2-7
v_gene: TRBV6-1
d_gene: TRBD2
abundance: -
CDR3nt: TGTGCCAGCAGTGAAAGGTTAGCGGGGGGCCGCTCCTACGAGCAGTACTTC
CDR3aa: CASSERLAGGRSYEQYF

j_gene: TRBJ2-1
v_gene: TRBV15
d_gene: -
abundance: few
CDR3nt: TGTGCCACCAGCAGCAGGAGAGGCAATGAGCAGTTCTTC
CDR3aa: CATSSRRGNEQFF

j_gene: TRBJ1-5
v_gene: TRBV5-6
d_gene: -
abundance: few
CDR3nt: TGTGCCAGCAGCTTTGTTAATCAGCCCCAGCATTTT
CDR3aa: CASSFVNQPQHF

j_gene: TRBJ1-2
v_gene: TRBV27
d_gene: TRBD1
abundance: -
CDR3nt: TGTGCCAGCACCGACAGGGCGGGAGGCTACACCTTC
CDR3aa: CASTDRAGGYTF

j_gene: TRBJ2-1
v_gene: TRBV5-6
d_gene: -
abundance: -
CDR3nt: TGTGCCAGCAGCTTGGAAAAGGAGCAGTTCTTC
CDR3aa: CASSLEKEQFF

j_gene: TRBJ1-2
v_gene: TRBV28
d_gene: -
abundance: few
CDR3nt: TGTGCCACCCAAGAGGGGGGGGAAGGCTACACCTTC
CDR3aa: CATQEGGEGYTF

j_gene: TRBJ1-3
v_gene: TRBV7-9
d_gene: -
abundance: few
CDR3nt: TGTGCCAGCAGCTTAGAGCAGAACCTCTCTGGAAACACCATATATTTT
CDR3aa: CASSLEQNLSGNTIYF

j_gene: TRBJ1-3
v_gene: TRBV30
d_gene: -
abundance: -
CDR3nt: TGTGCCTGGAGCCTGGACTCTGGAAACACCATATATTTT
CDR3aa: CAWSLDSGNTIYF

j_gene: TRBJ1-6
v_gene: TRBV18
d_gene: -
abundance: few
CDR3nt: TGTGCCAGCTCACCACCGGGGTCCCGACAGACCCAGGCACCCCTCCACTTT
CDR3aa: CASSPPGSRQTQAPLHF

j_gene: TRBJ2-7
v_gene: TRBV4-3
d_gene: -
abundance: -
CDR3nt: TGCGCCAGCAGCCAAGCCCTGGGGTTCACCTACGAGCAGTACTTC
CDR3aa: CASSQALGFTYEQYF